The following is a T cell receptor beta chain sequence with its context. Its cognate antigen has yet to be identified. No much larger clone is present one base from it, and per-base qualities are unavailable. From cysteine to phenylalanine, the CDR3 is 17 amino acids long. Solely the CDR3 DNA is kept, with 51 bases framed from the first base. V is shortened by 0 bases, J by 2 bases, and the region joining them spans 17 bases. CDR1 and CDR2 are drawn from the germline V gene: SGHAT, FQNNGV. The entry originates in a study of T cells after somatic rescue of genetic block (dated by TCRdb to 2020 to 2021). Regarding the study in general: What the study looked at was long-term robustness, specifically in a T-cell system that came about through somatic rescue of a genetic block in T-cell development.

To prepare the library, the immunoSEQ multiplex PCR assay was applied. TCRdb provides this immuneACCESS table in a form limited to in-frame rearrangements. Some clones are lacking; in checked studies, under half of them reflect an unresolved V gene, and why the rest are absent is not known. The sample records 110,000 or so clones, 80% to 95% of which are singletons. The ten largest clones add up to roughly 1.4% of the sample. Source material: peripheral blood mononuclear cells (PBMCs). The source is a woman under 30. In this chain, TRBV11-2 is recombined with TRBJ2-7, and TRBD1 may be the D gene, going by 7 matching bases. CDR3 loop: CASSLEGGRGGTYEQYF. The nucleotide sequence is TGTGCCAGCAGCTTAGAAGGGGGCAGGGGAGGAACCTACGAGCAGTACTTC.